One and the same sample provided the 25 T cell receptor beta chains below, sequenced in a study of T cell responses to AZD1222 COVID-19 vaccine (dated by TCRdb to about 2021). The sample's time point label, decoded: baseline before first vaccination. Library preparation employed the immunoSEQ multiplex PCR assay. TCRdb obtained this table from immuneACCESS and retained in-frame rearrangements with V and J assigned. These tables miss some clones; where compared with another copy, unresolved V genes account for less than half of the shortfall, and the remainder is unexplained. This sample gives some 130,000 clones in total; about 93% of them show up just once. Of the sample, around 5.4% is held by the ten largest clones. The material was peripheral blood, obtained on day 0 of AZD1222 vaccination. These receptors originate from an adult in good health.

The chain recombines TRBV18 with TRBJ1-6; a weak D match, TRBD1 (5 bases). The length of the CDR3 is 14 residues. Trimming took 5 bases from V and 6 from J, leaving 11 bases between them. Germline V gene data show CDR1 as KGHSH and CDR2 as LQKENI. The CDR3 coding sequence is TGTGCCAGCTCATCTCAGGGTGGTAATTCACCCCTCCACTTT. Translated: CASSSQGGNSPLHF.

The rearrangement uses TRBV6-5 and TRBJ1-1; D is perhaps TRBD1 (5 bases). This CDR3 is built from 14 residues. The germline V gene encodes CDR1 MNHEY and CDR2 SVGAGI. Trimming stripped 6 bases from V and 1 base from J, with 12 bases between. Here the CDR3 DNA reads TGTGCCAGCAGGGGGGGGGAGACGAACACTGAAGCTTTCTTT. It yields the protein CASRGGETNTEAFF.

The chain employs TRBV9 and TRBJ1-3, with unresolved D. Germline-derived CDR1 and CDR2 are SGDLS and YYNGEE. The CDR3 has 15 amino acids. Between the trimmed V and J ends, which lost 0 bases and 3 bases, there was a span of 10 bases. In DNA form, the CDR3 reads TGTGCCAGCAGCGTAGACCACCCGGGTGGAAACACCATATATTTT. Translation: CASSVDHPGGNTIYF.

The chain has TRBV12-5 and TRBJ1-3; no clear D. Trimming left V 7 bases short and J 2 bases short, with 18 bases between. CDR3 length equals 16 residues. The germline gives CDR1 LGHNT, CDR2 FRNRAP. The CDR3 protein is CASALSVSPPGNTIYF. CDR3 coding DNA: TGTGCTAGTGCCCTATCAGTTAGTCCTCCTGGAAACACCATATATTTT.

This clone was counted at least ten times. The rearrangement links TRBV4-1 to TRBJ2-2, with TRBD2 matching 8 bases. The CDR3 totals 15 residues. The ends lost 1 base at V and 4 bases at J; junction bases unmatched: 2. Germline CDR1 is MGHRA and CDR2 is YSYEKL. The chain's CDR3 is CASSQGLAGTGELFF. Written as DNA, the CDR3 is TGCGCCAGCAGCCAAGGGCTAGCGGGCACCGGGGAGCTGTTTTTT.

V usage is TRBV5-1 and J usage is TRBJ1-4; 7 nucleotides align to TRBD1. CDR3 size: 14 residues. The J segment lost 6 bases and the V segment lost 2 bases, leaving 4 bases of the junction unmatched. CDR1 is SGHRS and CDR2 is YFSETQ in the germline V gene. The CDR3 is CASSFGQVDEKLFF. DNA for the CDR3: TGCGCCAGCAGCTTCGGACAGGTGGATGAAAAACTGTTTTTT. The full variable domain, with the rest looked up from reference TRBV5-1 and TRBJ1-4, is KAGVTQTPRYLIKTRGQQVTLSCSPISGHRSVSWYQQTPGQGLQFLFEYFSETQRNKGNFPGRFSGRQFSNSRSEMNVSTLELGDSALYLCASSFGQVDEKLFFGSGTQLSVL.

This clone has a handful of counts. For the CDR3, the DNA is TGTGCCAGCAGCTTACCAGGGAACTATGGCTACACCTTC. Amino acid sequence: CASSLPGNYGYTF. The gene calls are TRBV11-1 and TRBJ1-2, with D perhaps matching TRBD1 (5 bases). Trimming pared 2 bases from V and 2 bases from J, leaving 6 bases between. The CDR3 loop spans 13 amino acids. Germline-derived CDR1 and CDR2 are SGHAT and FQDESV (reference sequence).

This chain links TRBV5-1 with TRBJ2-1; D gene ambiguous. CDR3 length equals 12 residues. V lost 0 bases to trimming and J lost 6 bases, with 4 bases between them. Germline V gene sequence: CDR1 SGHRS, CDR2 YFSETQ. The CDR3 DNA sequence: TGCGCCAGCAGCTTGGGTGGCAATGAGCAGTTCTTC. Translating it yields CASSLGGNEQFF.

V and J are TRBV15 and TRBJ2-3, with 12 nucleotides matching TRBD2. The V gene end was trimmed by 4 bases and the J gene end by 0 bases; junction bases not matched to a gene: 2. The CDR3 has 16 residues. The germline gives CDR1 LNHNV, CDR2 YYDKDF (reference sequence). CDR3 sequence: CATSNGTSGSTDTQYF. Written as DNA, the CDR3 is TGTGCCACCAGCAATGGGACTAGCGGGAGCACAGATACGCAGTATTTT.

The chain uses TRBV11-2 and TRBJ2-1, with D possibly matching TRBD2 (6 bases). Germline-derived CDR1 and CDR2 are SGHAT and FQNNGV. The CDR3 consists of 13 residues. Trimming took off 0 bases at V and 9 bases at J, with 9 bases between the two ends. The CDR3 reads CASSLEIGGEQFF. As DNA, the CDR3 is TGTGCCAGCAGCTTAGAGATCGGGGGTGAGCAGTTCTTC.

V gene TRBV2 combines with J gene TRBJ2-7; D remains ambiguous. CDR3 length: 14 amino acids. Germline assignment: CDR1 SNHLY and CDR2 FYNNEI. Trimming stripped 0 bases from V and 9 bases from J, with 15 bases between. This CDR3 is CASSEAARVRGQYF. As DNA, the CDR3 is TGTGCCAGCAGTGAAGCCGCCCGCGTGCGCGGGCAGTACTTC.

The gene calls are TRBV7-8 and TRBJ1-6; D remains unclear. CDR1 is SGHVS and CDR2 is FQNEAQ in the germline V gene. There are 9 residues in the CDR3. V lost 8 bases and J lost 10, with 3 bases in between. In nucleotides, the CDR3 is TGTGCCAGCGGATCACCCCTCCACTTT. This translates into CASGSPLHF.

The rearrangement links TRBV27 to TRBJ1-2, with D unresolved. The CDR3 spans 13 residues. From germline, CDR1 is MNHEY and CDR2 SMNVEV (reference sequence). The ends were cut back, 0 bases at V and 7 bases at J, with 9 bases in the middle. The CDR3 spells CASSLSAGSGYTF. The DNA for the CDR3 is TGTGCCAGCAGTTTATCGGCCGGGAGTGGCTACACCTTC.

The rearrangement uses TRBV6-5 and TRBJ1-2, with D unclear. V was clipped by 8 bases and J by 3 bases, with 13 bases between them. The CDR3 extends over 13 amino acids. Germline CDR1 reads MNHEY; CDR2 reads SVGAGI. The CDR3 sequence: CASGEQPDYGYTF. CDR3 nucleotide sequence: TGTGCCAGCGGAGAACAGCCCGACTATGGCTACACCTTC.

This chain connects TRBV29-1 to TRBJ1-2, with D uncertain. The CDR3 contains 12 residues. The germline gives CDR1 SQVTM, CDR2 ANQGSEA. Trimming stripped 2 bases from V and 6 bases from J, with 10 bases between. This CDR3 is CSVERSVNGYTF. For the CDR3, the DNA is TGCAGCGTTGAAAGGTCGGTAAATGGCTACACCTTC.

The V call is TRBV9, the J call TRBJ1-2; no definite D call. In germline, CDR1 is SGDLS, CDR2 YYNGEE. The CDR3 is made up of 16 amino acids. The V and J ends lost 3 bases and 5 bases respectively, with 20 bases between them. The CDR3 DNA reads as TGTGCCAGCAGCGGAACCTTCTTGTGGGGAGGGTATGGCTACACCTTC. Protein product: CASSGTFLWGGYGYTF. The full variable domain, completed using reference TRBV9 and TRBJ1-2, is DSGVTQTPKHLITATGQRVTLRCSPRSGDLSVYWYQQSLDQGLQFLIQYYNGEERAKGNILERFSAQQFPDLHSELNLSSLELGDSALYFCASSGTFLWGGYGYTFGSGTRLTVV.

The chain couples TRBV7-9 to TRBJ2-7; D is perhaps TRBD1 or TRBD2 (5 bases each). The germline gives CDR1 SEHNR, CDR2 FQNEAQ (reference sequence). V shed 5 bases and J shed 0 bases, with 11 bases lying between them. The CDR3 runs to 14 residues. The CDR3 is CASSPRDASYEQYF. The CDR3 coding sequence is TGTGCCAGCAGCCCCCGGGACGCCTCCTACGAGCAGTACTTC.

The chain combines TRBV28 with TRBJ1-3; TRBD1 aligns across 9 bases. V dropped 6 bases and J dropped 4; count of bases not matched to a gene: 7. Germline V gene lookup returns CDR1 MDHEN and CDR2 SYDVKM. CDR3 length: 15 amino acids. CDR3 amino acids: CASRTGTGLGNTIYF. For the CDR3, the DNA is TGTGCCAGCAGGACTGGGACAGGGTTAGGAAACACCATATATTTT. Filled out from reference TRBV28 and TRBJ1-3, the complete variable domain reads DVKVTQSSRYLVKRTGEKVFLECVQDMDHENMFWYRQDPGLGLRLIYFSYDVKMKEKGDIPEGYSVSREKKERFSLILESASTNQTSMYLCASRTGTGLGNTIYFGEGSWLTVV.

The genes are TRBV5-6 and TRBJ1-1; D gene unclear. The CDR3 totals 13 residues. V was cut by 2 bases and J by 8 bases, with 13 bases left in between. In germline, CDR1 is SGHDT, CDR2 YYEEEE. The CDR3 region has the DNA TGTGCCAGCAGCTTTGATGAGGAAGGCGAAGCTTTCTTT. Its translation: CASSFDEEGEAFF.

The J gene is TRBJ2-3, the V gene TRBV3-1 (or the pseudogene TRBV3-2); TRBD2 agrees at 9 bases. The CDR3 contains 12 residues. Germline trimming cut 6 bases from V and 9 bases from J; bases unmatched to any gene: 4. Germline V gene sequence: CDR1 LGHDT, CDR2 YNNKEL (reference sequence). CDR3 sequence reads: CASRSLAGTQYF. Here the CDR3 DNA reads TGTGCCAGCAGGTCCCTAGCGGGGACGCAGTATTTT.

This chain joins TRBV28 and TRBJ2-7; 8 bases fit TRBD1. The trim removed 6 bases at V and 2 bases at J, leaving 6 bases unmatched. The germline V gene encodes CDR1 MDHEN and CDR2 SYDVKM. This CDR3 comprises 14 residues. The CDR3 loop is CASRWGQAPYEQYF. The CDR3 DNA is TGTGCCAGCAGATGGGGACAGGCACCCTACGAGCAGTACTTC.

The CDR3 DNA reads TGTGCCAGCATCTCGGGTGGGGGAAGGTTAGATACGCAGTATTTT. Translated: CASISGGGRLDTQYF. V is TRBV7-9 and J is TRBJ2-3; D tentatively reads TRBD1 or TRBD2 (5 bases each). The CDR3 loop spans 15 amino acids. Per germline, CDR1 SEHNR and CDR2 FQNEAQ (reference sequence). V was shortened by 7 bases and J by 5 bases, with 19 bases between the two germline ends.

The J gene is TRBJ1-1, the V gene TRBV30; D remains ambiguous. The CDR3 extends over 13 amino acids. Germline CDR1 and CDR2: GTSNPN and SVGIG (reference sequence). The V gene lost 4 bases and the J gene lost 4 bases, with 13 bases spanning the gap. The CDR3 protein is CAWTNGFGTEAFF. The CDR3 DNA follows: TGTGCCTGGACCAATGGTTTTGGCACTGAAGCTTTCTTT.

The chain carries TRBV6-5 and TRBJ2-1; no clear D. CDR3 length equals 13 residues. Germline V CDR1 and CDR2: MNHEY, SVGAGI. Trimming took off 2 bases at V and 2 bases at J, with 4 bases between the two ends. The CDR3, as DNA: TGTGCCAGCAGTTACGACACCTACAATGAGCAGTTCTTC. The encoded protein is CASSYDTYNEQFF.

This clone was picked up one time. This chain uses TRBV5-4 with TRBJ2-1; D is ambiguous. The CDR3 consists of 13 residues. The germline V gene encodes CDR1 SGHNT and CDR2 YYREEE (reference sequence). V lost 2 bases and J 7 bases, leaving 10 bases between the germline ends. DNA of the CDR3: TGTGCCAGCAGCTTTTTAGGGTGGAATGAGCAGTTCTTC. Amino acid sequence: CASSFLGWNEQFF.